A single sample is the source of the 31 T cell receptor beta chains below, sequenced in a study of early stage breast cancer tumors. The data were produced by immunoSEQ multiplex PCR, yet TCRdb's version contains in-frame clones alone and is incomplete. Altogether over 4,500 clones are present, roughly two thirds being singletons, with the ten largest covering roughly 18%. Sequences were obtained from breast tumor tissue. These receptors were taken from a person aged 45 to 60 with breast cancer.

For the CDR3, the DNA is TGTGCCAGCAGCGTAGTCGCCGGCGACGAGCAGTACTTC. Translation: CASSVVAGDEQYF. V gene TRBV9 combines with J gene TRBJ2-7; D gene uncertain. In germline, CDR1 is SGDLS, CDR2 YYNGEE. CDR3 length equals 13 residues. Trimming left V 0 bases short and J 5 bases short, with 9 bases between.

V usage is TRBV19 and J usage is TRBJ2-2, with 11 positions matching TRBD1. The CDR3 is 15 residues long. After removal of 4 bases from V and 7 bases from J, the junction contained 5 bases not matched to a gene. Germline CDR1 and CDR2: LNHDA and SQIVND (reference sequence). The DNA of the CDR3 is TGTGCCAGTAGTACCCGGACAGGGGGCATCGGGGAGCTGTTTTTT. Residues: CASSTRTGGIGELFF.

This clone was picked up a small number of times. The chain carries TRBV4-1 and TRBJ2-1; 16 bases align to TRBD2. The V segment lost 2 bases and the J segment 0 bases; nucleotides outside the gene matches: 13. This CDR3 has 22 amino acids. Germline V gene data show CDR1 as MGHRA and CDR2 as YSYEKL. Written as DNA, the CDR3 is TGCGCCAGCAGCCAAACTGGGCCAGGGACTAGCGGGAGGGGGAGCTCCTACAATGAGCAGTTCTTC. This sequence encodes CASSQTGPGTSGRGSSYNEQFF.

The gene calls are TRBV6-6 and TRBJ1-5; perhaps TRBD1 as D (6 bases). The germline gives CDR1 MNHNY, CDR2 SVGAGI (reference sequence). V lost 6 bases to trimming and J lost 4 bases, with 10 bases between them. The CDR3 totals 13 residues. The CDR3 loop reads CASSHRENQPQHF. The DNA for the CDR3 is TGTGCCAGCAGCCACAGGGAGAATCAGCCCCAGCATTTT.

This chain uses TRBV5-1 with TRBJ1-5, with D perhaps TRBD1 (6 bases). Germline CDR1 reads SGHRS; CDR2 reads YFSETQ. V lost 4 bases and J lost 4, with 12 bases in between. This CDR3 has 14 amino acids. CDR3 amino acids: CASSQDSLNQPQHF. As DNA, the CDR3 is TGCGCCAGCAGCCAGGACAGCTTGAATCAGCCCCAGCATTTT.

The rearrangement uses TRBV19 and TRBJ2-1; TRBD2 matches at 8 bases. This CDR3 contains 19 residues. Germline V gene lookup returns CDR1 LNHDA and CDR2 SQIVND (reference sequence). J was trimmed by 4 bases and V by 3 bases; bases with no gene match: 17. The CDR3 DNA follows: TGTGCCAGTAGTATTAGACTCGCGGGGGGATCGAATCCGTACAATGAGCAGTTCTTC. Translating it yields CASSIRLAGGSNPYNEQFF. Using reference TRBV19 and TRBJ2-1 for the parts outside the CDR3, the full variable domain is DGGITQSPKYLFRKEGQNVTLSCEQNLNHDAMYWYRQDPGQGLRLIYYSQIVNDFQKGDIAEGYSVSREKKESFPLTVTSAQKNPTAFYLCASSIRLAGGSNPYNEQFFGPGTRLTVL.

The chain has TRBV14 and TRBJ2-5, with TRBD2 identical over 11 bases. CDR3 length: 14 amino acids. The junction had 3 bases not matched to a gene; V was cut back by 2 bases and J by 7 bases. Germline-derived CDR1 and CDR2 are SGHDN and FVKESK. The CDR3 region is CASSQTSGSGTQYF. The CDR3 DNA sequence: TGTGCCAGCAGCCAAACTAGCGGGAGCGGGACCCAGTACTTC. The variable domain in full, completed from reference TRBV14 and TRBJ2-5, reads EAGVTQFPSHSVIEKGQTVTLRCDPISGHDNLYWYRRVMGKEIKFLLHFVKESKQDESGMPNNRFLAERTGGTYSTLKVQPAELEDSGVYFCASSQTSGSGTQYFGPGTRLLVL.

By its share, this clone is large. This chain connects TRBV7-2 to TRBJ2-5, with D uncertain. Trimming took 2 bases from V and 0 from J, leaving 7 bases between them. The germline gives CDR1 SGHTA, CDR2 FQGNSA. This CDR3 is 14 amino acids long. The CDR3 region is CASSLMMDQETQYF. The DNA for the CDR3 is TGTGCCAGCAGCTTAATGATGGACCAAGAGACCCAGTACTTC.

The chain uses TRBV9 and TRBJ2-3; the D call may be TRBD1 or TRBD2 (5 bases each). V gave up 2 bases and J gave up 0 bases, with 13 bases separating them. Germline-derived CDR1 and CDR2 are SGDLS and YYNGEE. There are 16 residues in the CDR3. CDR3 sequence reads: CASSVVGDGSTDTQYF. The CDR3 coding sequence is TGTGCCAGCAGCGTTGTCGGGGACGGGAGCACAGATACGCAGTATTTT. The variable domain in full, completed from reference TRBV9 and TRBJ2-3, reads DSGVTQTPKHLITATGQRVTLRCSPRSGDLSVYWYQQSLDQGLQFLIQYYNGEERAKGNILERFSAQQFPDLHSELNLSSLELGDSALYFCASSVVGDGSTDTQYFGPGTRLTVL.

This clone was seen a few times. This CDR3 reads CSVRTGSGNTIYF. The CDR3 bases are TGCAGCGTTAGAACAGGGTCTGGAAACACCATATATTTT. V and J are TRBV29-1 and TRBJ1-3, with a weak D call TRBD1 (6 bases). Between the trimmed V and J ends, which lost 5 bases and 1 base, there was a span of 9 bases. This CDR3 spans 13 amino acids. The V gene's germline CDR1 is SQVTM and CDR2 ANQGSEA.

The CDR3 loop reads CASSPLAPPYEQYF. CDR3 DNA: TGTGCCAGCAGTCCGTTAGCCCCCCCCTACGAGCAGTACTTC. This chain connects TRBV6-1 to TRBJ2-7; D unresolved. Germline values: CDR1 MNHNS, CDR2 SASEGT. V lost 5 bases, J lost 2 bases, and 13 bases lay in between. The CDR3 has 14 residues.

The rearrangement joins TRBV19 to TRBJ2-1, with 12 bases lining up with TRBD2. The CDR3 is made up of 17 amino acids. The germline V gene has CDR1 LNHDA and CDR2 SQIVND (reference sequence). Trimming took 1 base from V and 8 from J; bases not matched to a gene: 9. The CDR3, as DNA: TGTGCCAGTAGTATAGCCCCGACTAGCGGGAGTAGCTATGAGCAGTTCTTC. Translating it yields CASSIAPTSGSSYEQFF.

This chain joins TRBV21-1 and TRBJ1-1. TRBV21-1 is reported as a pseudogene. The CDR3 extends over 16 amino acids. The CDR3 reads CASSPSKRGGNTEAFF. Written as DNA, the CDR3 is TGTGCCAGCAGCCCCAGTAAGCGGGGTGGGAACACTGAAGCTTTCTTT.

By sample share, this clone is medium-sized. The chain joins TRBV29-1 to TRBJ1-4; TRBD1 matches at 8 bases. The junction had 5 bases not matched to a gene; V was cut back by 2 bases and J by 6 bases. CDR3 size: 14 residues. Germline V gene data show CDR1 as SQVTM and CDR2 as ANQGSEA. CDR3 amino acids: CSVELETGDEKLFF. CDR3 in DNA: TGCAGCGTTGAACTTGAGACAGGGGATGAAAAACTGTTTTTT.

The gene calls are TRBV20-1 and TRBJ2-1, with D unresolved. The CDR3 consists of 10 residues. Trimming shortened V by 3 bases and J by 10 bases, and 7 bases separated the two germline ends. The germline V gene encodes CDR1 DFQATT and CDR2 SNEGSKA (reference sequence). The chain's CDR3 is CSASNDEQFF. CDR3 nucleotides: TGCAGTGCTAGCAACGACGAGCAGTTCTTC.

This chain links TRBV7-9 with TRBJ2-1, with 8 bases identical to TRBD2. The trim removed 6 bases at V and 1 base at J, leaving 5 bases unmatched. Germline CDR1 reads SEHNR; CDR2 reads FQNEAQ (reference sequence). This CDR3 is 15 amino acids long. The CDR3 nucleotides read TGTGCCAGCAGACCCCGGGAGGGGTCCTACAATGAGCAGTTCTTC. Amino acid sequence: CASRPREGSYNEQFF.

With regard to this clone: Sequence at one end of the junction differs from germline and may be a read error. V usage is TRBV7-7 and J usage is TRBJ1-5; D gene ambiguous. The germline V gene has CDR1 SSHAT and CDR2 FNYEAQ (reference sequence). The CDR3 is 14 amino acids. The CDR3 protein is CASSLEGGNQPQHF. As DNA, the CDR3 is TGTGCTAGCAGCCTGGAGGGAGGCAATCAGCCCCAGCATTTT.

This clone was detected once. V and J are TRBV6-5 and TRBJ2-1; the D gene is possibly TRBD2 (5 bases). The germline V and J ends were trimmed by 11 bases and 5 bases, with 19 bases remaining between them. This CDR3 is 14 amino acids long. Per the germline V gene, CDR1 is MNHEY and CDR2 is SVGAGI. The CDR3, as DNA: TGTGCCGGCAATAAACTAGAATTTCACAATGAGCAGTTCTTC. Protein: CAGNKLEFHNEQFF.

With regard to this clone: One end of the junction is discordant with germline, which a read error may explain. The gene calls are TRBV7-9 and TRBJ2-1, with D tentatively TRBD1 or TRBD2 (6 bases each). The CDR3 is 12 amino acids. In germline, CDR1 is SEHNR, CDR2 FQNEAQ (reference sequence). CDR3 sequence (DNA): TGCGCCAGCAGCCAAACGGGGGCTGAGCAGTTCTTC. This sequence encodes CASSQTGAEQFF.

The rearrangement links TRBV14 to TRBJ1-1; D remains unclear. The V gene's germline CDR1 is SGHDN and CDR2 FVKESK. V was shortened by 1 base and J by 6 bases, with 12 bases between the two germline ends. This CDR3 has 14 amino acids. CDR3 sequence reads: CASSQVQLYAEAFF. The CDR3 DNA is TGTGCCAGCAGCCAAGTGCAGCTGTATGCTGAAGCTTTCTTT.

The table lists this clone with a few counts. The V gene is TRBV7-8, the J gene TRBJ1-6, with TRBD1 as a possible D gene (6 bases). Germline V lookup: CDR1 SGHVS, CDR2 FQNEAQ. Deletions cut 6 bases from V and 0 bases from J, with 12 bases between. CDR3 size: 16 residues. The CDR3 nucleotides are TGTGCCAGCAGTAGCGACAGGAGCTCCTATAATTCACCCCTCCACTTT. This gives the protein CASSSDRSSYNSPLHF.

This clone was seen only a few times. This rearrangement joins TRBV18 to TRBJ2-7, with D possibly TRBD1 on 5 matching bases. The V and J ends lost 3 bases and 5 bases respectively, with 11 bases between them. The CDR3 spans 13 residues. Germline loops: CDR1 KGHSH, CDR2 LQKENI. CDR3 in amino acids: CASSPPRVHEQYV. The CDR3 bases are TGTGCCAGCTCACCTCCCAGGGTTCACGAGCAGTACGTC.

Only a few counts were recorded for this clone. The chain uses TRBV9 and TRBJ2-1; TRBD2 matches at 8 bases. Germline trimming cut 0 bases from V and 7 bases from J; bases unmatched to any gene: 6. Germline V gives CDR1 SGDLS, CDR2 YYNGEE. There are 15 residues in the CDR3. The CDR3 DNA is TGTGCCAGCAGCGTAGGAGAGGGACTAGATAATGAGCAGTTCTTC. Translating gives CASSVGEGLDNEQFF.

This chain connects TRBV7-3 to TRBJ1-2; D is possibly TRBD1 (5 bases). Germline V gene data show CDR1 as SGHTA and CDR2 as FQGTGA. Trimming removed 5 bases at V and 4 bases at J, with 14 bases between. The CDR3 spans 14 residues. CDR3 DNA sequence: TGTGCCAGCAGCCAGGGACCGCTGGGCTATGGCTACACCTTC. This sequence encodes CASSQGPLGYGYTF.

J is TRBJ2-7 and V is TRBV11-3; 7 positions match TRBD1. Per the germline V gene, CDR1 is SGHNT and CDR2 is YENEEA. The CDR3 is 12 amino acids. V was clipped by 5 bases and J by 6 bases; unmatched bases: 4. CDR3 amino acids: CASSRRGSEQYF. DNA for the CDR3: TGTGCCAGCAGCCGCAGGGGGTCCGAGCAGTACTTC.

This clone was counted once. The CDR3 sequence: CASSQDVGAGRETQYF. CDR3 sequence (DNA): TGCGCCAGCAGCCAAGATGTTGGGGCCGGTAGGGAGACCCAGTACTTC. V is TRBV4-3 and J is TRBJ2-5, with a weak D call TRBD1 (5 bases). CDR1 and CDR2 (germline): LGHNA, YSLEER. The CDR3 is 16 amino acids. With 0 bases removed from V and 5 bases from J, the gap between germline ends came to 16 bases.

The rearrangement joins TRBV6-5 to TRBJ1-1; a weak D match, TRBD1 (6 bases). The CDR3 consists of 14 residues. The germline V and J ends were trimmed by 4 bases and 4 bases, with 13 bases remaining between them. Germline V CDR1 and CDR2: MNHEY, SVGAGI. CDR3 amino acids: CASSFDRDTTEAFF. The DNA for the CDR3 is TGTGCCAGCAGTTTCGACCGGGACACCACTGAAGCTTTCTTT.

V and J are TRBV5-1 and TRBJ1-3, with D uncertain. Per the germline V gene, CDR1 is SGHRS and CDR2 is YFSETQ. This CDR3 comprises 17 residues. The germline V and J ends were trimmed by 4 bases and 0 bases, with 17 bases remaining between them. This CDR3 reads CASSALSEAGSGNTIYF. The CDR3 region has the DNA TGCGCCAGCAGCGCCCTTTCGGAAGCTGGCTCTGGAAACACCATATATTTT.

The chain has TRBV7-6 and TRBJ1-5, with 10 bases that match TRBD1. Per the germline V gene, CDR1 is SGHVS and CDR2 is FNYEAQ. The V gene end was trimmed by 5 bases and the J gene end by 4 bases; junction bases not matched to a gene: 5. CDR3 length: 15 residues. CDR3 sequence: CASSPGDRGNQPQHF. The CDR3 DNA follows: TGTGCCAGCAGCCCCGGGGACAGGGGAAATCAGCCCCAGCATTTT.

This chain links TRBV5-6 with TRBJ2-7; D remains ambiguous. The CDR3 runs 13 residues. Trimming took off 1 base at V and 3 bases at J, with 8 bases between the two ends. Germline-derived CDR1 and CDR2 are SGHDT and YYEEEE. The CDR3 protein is CASSLWVGYEQYF. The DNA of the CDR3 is TGTGCCAGCAGCTTGTGGGTTGGCTACGAGCAGTACTTC.

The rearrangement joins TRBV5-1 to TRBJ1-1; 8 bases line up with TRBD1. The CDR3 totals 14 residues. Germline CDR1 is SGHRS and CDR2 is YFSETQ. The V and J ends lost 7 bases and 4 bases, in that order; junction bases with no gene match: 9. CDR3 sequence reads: CASRRKDRATEAFF. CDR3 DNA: TGCGCCAGCCGAAGGAAGGACAGGGCCACTGAAGCTTTCTTT.